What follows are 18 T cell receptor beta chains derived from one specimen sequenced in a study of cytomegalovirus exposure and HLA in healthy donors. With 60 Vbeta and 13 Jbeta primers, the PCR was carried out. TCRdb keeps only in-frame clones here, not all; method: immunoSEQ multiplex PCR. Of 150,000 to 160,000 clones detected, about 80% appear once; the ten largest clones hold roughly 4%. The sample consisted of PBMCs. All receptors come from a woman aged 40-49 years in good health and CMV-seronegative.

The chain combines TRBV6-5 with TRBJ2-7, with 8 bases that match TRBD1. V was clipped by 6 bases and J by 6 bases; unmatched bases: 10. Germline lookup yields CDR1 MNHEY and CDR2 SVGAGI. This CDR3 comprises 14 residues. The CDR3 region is CASRKTGGPGEQYF. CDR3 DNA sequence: TGTGCCAGCAGGAAAACAGGGGGGCCCGGCGAGCAGTACTTC.

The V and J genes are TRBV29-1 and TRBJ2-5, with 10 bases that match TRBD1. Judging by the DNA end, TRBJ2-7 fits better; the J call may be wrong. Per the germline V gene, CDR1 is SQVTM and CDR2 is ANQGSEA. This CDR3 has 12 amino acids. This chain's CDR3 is CSVGQGAGEQYF. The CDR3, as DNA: TGCAGCGTTGGACAGGGGGCCGGCGAGCAGTACTTC.

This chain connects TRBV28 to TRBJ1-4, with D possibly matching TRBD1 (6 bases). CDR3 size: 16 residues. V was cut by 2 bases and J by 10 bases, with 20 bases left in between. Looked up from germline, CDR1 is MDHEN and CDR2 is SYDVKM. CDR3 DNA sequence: TGTGCCAGCAGTTTACCCGTTGACAGGCAAGGAGGAAAACTGTTTTTT. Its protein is CASSLPVDRQGGKLFF.

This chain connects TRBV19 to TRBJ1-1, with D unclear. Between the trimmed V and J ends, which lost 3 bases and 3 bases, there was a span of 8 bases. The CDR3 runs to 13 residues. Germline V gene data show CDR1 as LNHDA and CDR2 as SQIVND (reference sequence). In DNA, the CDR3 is TGTGCCAGTAGTATGCGCGGGGACACTGAAGCTTTCTTT. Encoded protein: CASSMRGDTEAFF.

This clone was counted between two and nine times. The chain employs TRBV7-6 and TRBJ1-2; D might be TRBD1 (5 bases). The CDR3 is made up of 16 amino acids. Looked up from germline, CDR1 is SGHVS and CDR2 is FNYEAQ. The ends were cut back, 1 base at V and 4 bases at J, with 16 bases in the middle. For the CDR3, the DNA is TGTGCCAGCAGCTTAGGGGGCCTCCGTCCTGGCTATGGCTACACCTTC. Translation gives CASSLGGLRPGYGYTF.

The CDR3 sequence: CAHEAQHRRAGTIYF. The DNA of the CDR3 is TGTGCCCACGAAGCACAGCACAGGCGAGCGGGGACCATATATTTT. This sequence joins TRBV2 and TRBJ1-3, with a tentative D call TRBD1 (5 bases). In germline, CDR1 is SNHLY, CDR2 FYNNEI. V lost 11 bases, J lost 10 bases, and 27 bases lay in between. The CDR3 contains 15 residues.

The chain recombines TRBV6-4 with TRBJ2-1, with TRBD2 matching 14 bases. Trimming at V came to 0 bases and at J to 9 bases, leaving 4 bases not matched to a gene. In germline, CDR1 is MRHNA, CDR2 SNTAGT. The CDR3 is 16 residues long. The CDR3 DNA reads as TGTGCCAGCAGTGACTCTGGTGGACTAGCGGGAGGTGAGCAGTTCTTC. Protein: CASSDSGGLAGGEQFF.

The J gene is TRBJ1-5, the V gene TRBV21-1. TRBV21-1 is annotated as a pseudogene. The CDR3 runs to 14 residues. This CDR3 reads CASSNSGEGQPQHF. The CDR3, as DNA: TGTGCCAGCAGCAATTCAGGGGAGGGTCAGCCCCAGCATTTT.

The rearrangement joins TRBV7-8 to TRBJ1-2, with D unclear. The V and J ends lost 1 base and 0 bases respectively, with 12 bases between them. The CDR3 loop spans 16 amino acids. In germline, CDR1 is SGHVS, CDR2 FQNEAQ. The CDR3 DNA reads TGTGCCAGCAGCTTAGAATATCGCCGAGCTAACTATGGCTACACCTTC. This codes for CASSLEYRRANYGYTF.

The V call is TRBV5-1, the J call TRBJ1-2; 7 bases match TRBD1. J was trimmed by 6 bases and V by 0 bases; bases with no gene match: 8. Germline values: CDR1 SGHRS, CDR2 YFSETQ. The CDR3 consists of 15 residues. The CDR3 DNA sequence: TGCGCCAGCAGCTTGGAACAGGGGAGGAGTGATGGCTACACCTTC. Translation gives CASSLEQGRSDGYTF. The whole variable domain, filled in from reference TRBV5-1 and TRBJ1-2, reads KAGVTQTPRYLIKTRGQQVTLSCSPISGHRSVSWYQQTPGQGLQFLFEYFSETQRNKGNFPGRFSGRQFSNSRSEMNVSTLELGDSALYLCASSLEQGRSDGYTFGSGTRLTVV.

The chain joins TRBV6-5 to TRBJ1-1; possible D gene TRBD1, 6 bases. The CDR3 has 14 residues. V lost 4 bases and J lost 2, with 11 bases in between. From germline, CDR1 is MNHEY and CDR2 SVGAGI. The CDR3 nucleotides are TGTGCCAGCAGTTCGGGACATTCTAACACTGAAGCTTTCTTT. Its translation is CASSSGHSNTEAFF.

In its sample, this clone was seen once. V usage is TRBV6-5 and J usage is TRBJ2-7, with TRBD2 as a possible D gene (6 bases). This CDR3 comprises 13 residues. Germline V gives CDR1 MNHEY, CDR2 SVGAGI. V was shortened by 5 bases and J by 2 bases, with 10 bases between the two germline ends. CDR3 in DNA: TGTGCCAGCAGTCCCCGGGGGACCTACGAGCAGTACTTC. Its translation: CASSPRGTYEQYF.

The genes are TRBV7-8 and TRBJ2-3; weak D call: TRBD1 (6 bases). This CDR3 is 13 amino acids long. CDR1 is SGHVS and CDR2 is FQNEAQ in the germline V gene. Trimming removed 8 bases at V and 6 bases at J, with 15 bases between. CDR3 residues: CASSYQGRDTQYF. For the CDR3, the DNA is TGTGCCAGCTCATATCAGGGGCGGGATACGCAGTATTTT.

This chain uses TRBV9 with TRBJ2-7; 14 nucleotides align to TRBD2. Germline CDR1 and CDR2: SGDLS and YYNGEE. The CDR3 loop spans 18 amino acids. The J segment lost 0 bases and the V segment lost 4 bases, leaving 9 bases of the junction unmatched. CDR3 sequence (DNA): TGTGCCAGCAGCCGAGCACTTGGGACTAGCGGGAGCTCCTACGAGCAGTACTTC. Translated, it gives CASSRALGTSGSSYEQYF.

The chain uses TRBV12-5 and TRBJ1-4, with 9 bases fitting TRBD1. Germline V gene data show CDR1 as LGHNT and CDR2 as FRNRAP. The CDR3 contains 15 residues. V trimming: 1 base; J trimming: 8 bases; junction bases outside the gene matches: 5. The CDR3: CASGLGDRDSEKLFF. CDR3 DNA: TGTGCTAGTGGTTTGGGGGACAGGGATTCGGAAAAACTGTTTTTT.

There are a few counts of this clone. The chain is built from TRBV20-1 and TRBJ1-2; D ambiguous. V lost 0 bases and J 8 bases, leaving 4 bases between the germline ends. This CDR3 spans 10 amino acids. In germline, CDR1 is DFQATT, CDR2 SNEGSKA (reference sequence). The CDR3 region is CSARDLGYTF. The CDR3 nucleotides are TGCAGTGCTAGAGATCTGGGCTACACCTTC.

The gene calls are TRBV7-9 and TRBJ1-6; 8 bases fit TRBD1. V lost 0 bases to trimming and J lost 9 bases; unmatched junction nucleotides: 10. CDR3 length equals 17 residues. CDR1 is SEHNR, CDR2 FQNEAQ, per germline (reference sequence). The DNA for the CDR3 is TGTGCCAGCAGCTTAGCTACCGGGACAGGTCGAATTTCACCCCTCCACTTT. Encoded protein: CASSLATGTGRISPLHF.

This CDR3 is CASSRGQGKTEAFF. The CDR3 DNA follows: TGTGCCAGCAGTCGCGGACAGGGGAAAACTGAAGCTTTCTTT. The chain uses TRBV5-4 and TRBJ1-1, with 9 positions matching TRBD1. Germline lookup yields CDR1 SGHNT and CDR2 YYREEE (reference sequence). V lost 5 bases and J lost 5; bases outside the gene matches: 7. The CDR3 runs to 14 residues.